This T cell receptor beta chain was identified in a study of CD8+CD57+ T cells in acquired aplastic anemia. Study background: Recorded DNA amounts for sorted CD4+ and CD8+ cells had an average of around 3.5 ug.

General study results and limits: Between patients and controls, CD8+ Simpson's diversity did not vary significantly. It was found that some 30 CD8+ CDR3 sequences were shared between patients and controls.

Trimming pared 6 bases from V and 5 bases from J, leaving 13 bases between. CDR3 length: 12 amino acids. Per germline, CDR1 SQVTM and CDR2 ANQGSEA. The TCR beta profiling, which covered VDJ combination and CDR3 sequence, was carried out using genomic DNA as the template. TCRdb re-called the reads with MiXCR, one entry per CDR3 protein. The profile shows 150,000 to 200,000 distinct CDR3 sequences, roughly half of them singletons. Whoever was chosen for sequencing had shown CD8+CD57+ cell expansion by flow cytometry. None of the patients had been given any therapy when their blood was sampled. As for this clonotype: Its specificity is not known.

This receptor was identified in a human donor with aplastic anemia. V is TRBV29-1 and J is TRBJ1-2; D unresolved. Sequences were obtained from sorted CD4+, CD8+, or CD8+CD57+ T cells (not recorded which) from PBMCs. The CDR3 DNA reads as TGCAGCGTGGCCGAGTTAGTTTATGGCTACACCTTC. This codes for CSVAELVYGYTF.